These 15 T cell receptor beta chains were sequenced from one sample in a study of T cells in Graves' hyperthyroidism and ophthalmopathy. From RNA transcripts, TCR beta CDR3 regions were amplified. Carried out on the TCR CDR3, a first-round RT-PCR used the HTBI primer set. MiXCR, run by TCRdb on the multiplex PCR reads, gives a single entry per CDR3 protein. The repertoire holds around 700,000 distinct CDR3 sequences, with approximately 18% as singletons. Sequencing was done on a sample of blood. The source of these receptors is a woman aged 45-65 years with Graves' hyperthyroidism that later progressed to Graves' ophthalmopathy.

This clonotype was observed a handful of times. The CDR3 region is CASSYERDTDTQYF. For the CDR3, the DNA is TGTGCCAGCAGTTACGAGAGGGACACAGATACGCAGTATTTT. V and J are TRBV6-5 and TRBJ2-3; D perhaps matches TRBD2 (5 bases). V lost 2 bases, J lost 2 bases, and 8 bases lay in between. Germline V gives CDR1 MNHEY, CDR2 SVGAGI. This CDR3 has 14 amino acids.

This clonotype was counted ten times or more. The V and J genes are TRBV5-1 and TRBJ2-2; no reliable D call. V was cut by 4 bases and J by 5 bases, with 3 bases left in between. The CDR3 is made up of 11 amino acids. Germline CDR1 is SGHRS and CDR2 is YFSETQ. The CDR3 loop reads CASSATGELFF. The CDR3 coding sequence is TGCGCCAGCAGCGCTACCGGGGAGCTGTTTTTT.

This chain joins TRBV6-1 and TRBJ2-1; no clear D gene. V was shortened by 3 bases and J by 6 bases, with 12 bases between the two germline ends. The CDR3 spans 14 residues. CDR1 MNHNS and CDR2 SASEGT come from the germline V gene. This CDR3 reads CASSEGPTGNEQFF. The CDR3 nucleotides are TGTGCCAGCAGTGAGGGCCCCACGGGCAATGAGCAGTTCTTC.

This clonotype showed up many times. V is TRBV2 and J is TRBJ1-1, with D tentatively TRBD1 (5 bases). CDR3 length equals 16 residues. CDR1 is SNHLY, CDR2 FYNNEI, per germline. V lost 3 bases, J lost 0 bases, and 14 bases lay in between. CDR3 protein: CASSDSGTPLNTEAFF. The CDR3 DNA reads as TGTGCCAGCAGTGATTCCGGGACTCCATTGAACACTGAAGCTTTCTTT. The variable domain in full, with the rest retrieved from reference TRBV2 and TRBJ1-1, is EPEVTQTPSHQVTQMGQEVILRCVPISNHLYFYWYRQILGQKVEFLVSFYNNEISEKSEIFDDQFSVERPDGSNFTLKIRSTKLEDSAMYFCASSDSGTPLNTEAFFGQGTRLTVV.

At least ten counts were recorded for this clonotype. The gene calls are TRBV4-1 and TRBJ1-5; 12 nucleotides agree with TRBD1. The V segment lost 6 bases and the J segment 6 bases; nucleotides outside the gene matches: 6. CDR3 size: 15 residues. Germline lookup yields CDR1 MGHRA and CDR2 YSYEKL. This CDR3 reads CASRQGQGAGQPQHF. The DNA for the CDR3 is TGCGCCAGCAGACAGGGACAGGGGGCAGGTCAGCCCCAGCATTTT.

This clonotype was picked up many times. This chain uses TRBV7-9 with TRBJ2-2, with TRBD2 matching 8 bases. V trimming: 5 bases; J trimming: 0 bases; junction bases outside the gene matches: 8. Per the germline V gene, CDR1 is SEHNR and CDR2 is FQNEAQ (reference sequence). This CDR3 has 17 amino acids. The CDR3 loop is CASSPRASGSNTGELFF. The CDR3 nucleotides are TGTGCCAGCAGCCCGCGGGCTAGCGGGTCGAACACCGGGGAGCTGTTTTTT.

The rearrangement joins TRBV27 to TRBJ1-1, with D possibly being TRBD1 (6 bases). CDR1 MNHEY and CDR2 SMNVEV come from the germline V gene (reference sequence). The CDR3 consists of 16 residues. V was pared by 2 bases and J by 5 bases, with 18 bases between. CDR3 loop: CASSLGGGGPTTEAFF. The CDR3, as DNA: TGTGCCAGCAGTTTAGGGGGGGGGGGCCCAACAACTGAAGCTTTCTTT.

The V call is TRBV13, the J call TRBJ2-3; 11 nucleotides agree with TRBD2. The CDR3 sequence is 17 residues long. Germline lookup yields CDR1 PRHDT and CDR2 FYEKMQ (reference sequence). Trimming at V came to 5 bases and at J to 2 bases, leaving 9 bases not matched to a gene. The DNA for the CDR3 is TGTGCCAGCAGCCCCCGGTTAGCGGGGGGGGACACAGATACGCAGTATTTT. The encoded protein is CASSPRLAGGDTDTQYF.

There are many counts of this clonotype. The CDR3 DNA follows: TGTGCCAGCAGTCAGTTGGTCGGGTTCCGTCCGGACGATAGGTACAATGAGCAGTTCTTC. It is translated as CASSQLVGFRPDDRYNEQFF. The chain joins TRBV12-3 or TRBV12-4 to TRBJ2-1; D call uncertain. The CDR3 totals 20 residues. The V and J ends lost 5 bases and 4 bases respectively, with 30 bases between them.

This clonotype was seen many times. The V gene is TRBV15, the J gene TRBJ2-3, with D perhaps matching TRBD2 (6 bases). CDR3 size: 18 residues. Trimming shortened V by 2 bases and J by 4 bases, and 22 bases separated the two germline ends. Per the germline V gene, CDR1 is LNHNV and CDR2 is YYDKDF (reference sequence). CDR3 amino acids: CATSRPLPGLGRADTQYF. CDR3 bases: TGTGCCACCAGCAGACCCCTACCGGGACTCGGACGAGCAGATACGCAGTATTTT.

This clonotype was found many times. The chain has TRBV3-1 and TRBJ1-1, with TRBD1 matching over 12 bases. V lost 4 bases, J lost 14 bases, and 5 bases stayed unmatched. The V gene's germline CDR1 is LGHDT and CDR2 YNNKEL (reference sequence). This CDR3 contains 12 residues. CDR3 region: CASSPGQGAKFF. The DNA of the CDR3 is TGTGCCAGCAGCCCGGGACAGGGGGCAAAGTTCTTT.

The chain recombines TRBV6-1 with TRBJ1-1; TRBD1 matches at 8 bases. The CDR3 is 14 amino acids. CDR1 and CDR2 (germline): MNHNS, SASEGT. Trimming at V came to 8 bases and at J to 6 bases, leaving 11 bases not matched to a gene. CDR3 sequence reads: CASFAGAGGAEAFF. CDR3 bases: TGTGCCAGCTTCGCGGGTGCAGGGGGCGCTGAAGCTTTCTTT.

The sample holds one count of this clonotype. This chain connects TRBV20-1 to TRBJ2-1, with D perhaps TRBD2 (6 bases). Germline V gene lookup returns CDR1 DFQATT and CDR2 SNEGSKA (reference sequence). The CDR3 runs 14 residues. Trimming pared 5 bases from V and 3 bases from J, leaving 14 bases between. The CDR3 sequence: CSALPGLSYNEQFF. The CDR3 DNA is TGCAGTGCTCTACCGGGACTTAGCTACAATGAGCAGTTCTTC.

This clonotype was picked up many times. This rearrangement joins TRBV7-3 to TRBJ2-5, with a possible D match to TRBD1 (6 bases). Trimming took 5 bases from V and 2 from J, leaving 9 bases between them. The CDR3 totals 13 residues. Germline CDR1 SGHTA, CDR2 FQGTGA. CDR3 sequence reads: CASSPTGQETQYF. In DNA form, the CDR3 reads TGTGCCAGCAGCCCTACAGGGCAAGAGACCCAGTACTTC.

V usage is TRBV6-5 and J usage is TRBJ2-7; 9 nucleotides align to TRBD1. Germline V lookup: CDR1 MNHEY, CDR2 SVGAGI. This CDR3 spans 14 amino acids. Trimming removed 2 bases from V and 2 bases from J; junction bases left unmatched: 1. CDR3 sequence reads: CASSYRDRAYEQYF. Here the CDR3 DNA reads TGTGCCAGCAGTTACCGGGACAGGGCCTACGAGCAGTACTTC.